This T cell receptor beta chain was profiled in a study of shared T cell receptors in the human thymus. Per germline, CDR1 GTSNPN and CDR2 SVGIG (reference sequence). V dropped 7 bases and J dropped 0; count of bases not matched to a gene: 11. This CDR3 is built from 15 residues. Profiling relied on immunoSEQ multiplex PCR, and the TCRdb table lists in-frame clones only, not all of them. The table lists roughly 560,000 clones, more than 75% of them singletons, with more than 0.01% in the top ten. These records were also assigned to another study, of human thymus T cells. That report adds: Thymic resections from corrective heart surgery supplied the tissue. Use of V and J genes seemed skewed within the thymic and blood repertoires. Thymic TCR repertoires of unrelated people reportedly overlapped highly.

This chain links TRBV30 with TRBJ2-7; TRBD1 agrees at 8 bases. Sequenced: thymocytes. This TCR came from a boy under two years old with a congenital heart defect. The CDR3 spells CASPRRTGSSYEQYF. In nucleotides, the CDR3 is TGTGCCTCCCCACGACGGACAGGGAGCTCCTACGAGCAGTACTTC.